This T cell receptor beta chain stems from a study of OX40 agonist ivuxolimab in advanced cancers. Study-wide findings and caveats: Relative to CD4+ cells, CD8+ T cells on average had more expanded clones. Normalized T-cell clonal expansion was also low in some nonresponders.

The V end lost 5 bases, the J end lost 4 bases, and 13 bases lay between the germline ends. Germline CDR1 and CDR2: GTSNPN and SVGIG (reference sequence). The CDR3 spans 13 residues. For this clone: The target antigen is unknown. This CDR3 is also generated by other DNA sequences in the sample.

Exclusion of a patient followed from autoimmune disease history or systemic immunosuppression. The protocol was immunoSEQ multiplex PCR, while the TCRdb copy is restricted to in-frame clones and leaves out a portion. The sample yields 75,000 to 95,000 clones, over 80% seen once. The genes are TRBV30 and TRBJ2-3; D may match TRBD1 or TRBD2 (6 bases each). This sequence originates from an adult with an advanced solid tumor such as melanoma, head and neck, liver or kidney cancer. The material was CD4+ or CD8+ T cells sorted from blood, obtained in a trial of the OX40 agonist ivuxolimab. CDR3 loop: CAWVRGRSDTQYF. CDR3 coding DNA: TGTGCCTGGGTACGGGGGCGCTCAGATACGCAGTATTTT.